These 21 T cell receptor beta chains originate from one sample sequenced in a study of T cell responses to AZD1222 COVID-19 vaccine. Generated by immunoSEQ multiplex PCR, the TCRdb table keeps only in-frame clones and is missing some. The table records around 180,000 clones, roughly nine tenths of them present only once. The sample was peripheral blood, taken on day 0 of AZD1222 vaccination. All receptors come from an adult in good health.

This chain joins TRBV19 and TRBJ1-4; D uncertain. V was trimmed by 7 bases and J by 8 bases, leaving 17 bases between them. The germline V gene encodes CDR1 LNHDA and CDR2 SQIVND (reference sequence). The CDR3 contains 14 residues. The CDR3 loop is CASTQLFGGEKLFF. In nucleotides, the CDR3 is TGTGCCAGTACCCAACTATTTGGAGGGGAAAAACTGTTTTTT. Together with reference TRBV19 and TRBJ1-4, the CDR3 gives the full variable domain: DGGITQSPKYLFRKEGQNVTLSCEQNLNHDAMYWYRQDPGQGLRLIYYSQIVNDFQKGDIAEGYSVSREKKESFPLTVTSAQKNPTAFYLCASTQLFGGEKLFFGSGTQLSVL.

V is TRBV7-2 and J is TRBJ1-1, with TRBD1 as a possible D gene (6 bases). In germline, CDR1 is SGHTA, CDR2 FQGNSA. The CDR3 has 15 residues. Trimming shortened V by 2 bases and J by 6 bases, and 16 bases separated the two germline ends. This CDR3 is CASSLLGAQIAEAFF. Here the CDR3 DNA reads TGTGCCAGCAGCTTATTGGGGGCGCAGATCGCTGAAGCTTTCTTT.

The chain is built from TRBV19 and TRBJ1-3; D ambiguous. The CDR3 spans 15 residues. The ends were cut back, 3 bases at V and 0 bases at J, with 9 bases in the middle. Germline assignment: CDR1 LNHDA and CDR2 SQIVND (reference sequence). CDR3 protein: CASSMGSNSGNTIYF. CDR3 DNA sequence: TGTGCCAGTAGTATGGGCAGCAACTCTGGAAACACCATATATTTT.

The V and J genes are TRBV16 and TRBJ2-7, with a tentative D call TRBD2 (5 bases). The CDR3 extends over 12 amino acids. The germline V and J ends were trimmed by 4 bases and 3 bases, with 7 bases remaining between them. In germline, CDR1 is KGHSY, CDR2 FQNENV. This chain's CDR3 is CASSRGGYEQYF. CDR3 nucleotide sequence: TGTGCCAGCAGCCGCGGAGGCTACGAGCAGTACTTC.

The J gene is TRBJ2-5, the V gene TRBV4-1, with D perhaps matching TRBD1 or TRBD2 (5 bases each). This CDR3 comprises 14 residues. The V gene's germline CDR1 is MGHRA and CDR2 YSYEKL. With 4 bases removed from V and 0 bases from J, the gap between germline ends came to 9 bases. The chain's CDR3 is CASSLGTHQETQYF. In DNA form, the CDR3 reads TGCGCCAGCAGCCTCGGGACCCACCAAGAGACCCAGTACTTC.

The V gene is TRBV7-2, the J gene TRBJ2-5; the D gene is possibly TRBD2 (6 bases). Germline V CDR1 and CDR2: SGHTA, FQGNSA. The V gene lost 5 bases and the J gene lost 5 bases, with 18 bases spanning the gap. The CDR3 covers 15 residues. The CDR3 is CASSPTGAGSETQYF. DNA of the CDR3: TGTGCCAGCAGCCCGACCGGAGCGGGCTCTGAGACCCAGTACTTC.

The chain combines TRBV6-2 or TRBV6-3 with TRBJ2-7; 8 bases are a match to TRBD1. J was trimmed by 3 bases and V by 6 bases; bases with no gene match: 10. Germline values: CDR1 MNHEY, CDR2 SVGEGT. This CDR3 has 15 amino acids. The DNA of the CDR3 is TGTGCCAGCAGCTTCAGGGGGCCCGTGAACTACGAGCAGTACTTC. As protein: CASSFRGPVNYEQYF.

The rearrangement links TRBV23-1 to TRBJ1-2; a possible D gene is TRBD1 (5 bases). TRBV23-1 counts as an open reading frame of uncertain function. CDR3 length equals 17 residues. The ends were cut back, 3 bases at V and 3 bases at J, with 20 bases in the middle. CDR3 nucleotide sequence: TGCGCCAGCAGTCAGGTTGATTGGGGCCGAACCGACTATGGCTACACCTTC. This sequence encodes CASSQVDWGRTDYGYTF.

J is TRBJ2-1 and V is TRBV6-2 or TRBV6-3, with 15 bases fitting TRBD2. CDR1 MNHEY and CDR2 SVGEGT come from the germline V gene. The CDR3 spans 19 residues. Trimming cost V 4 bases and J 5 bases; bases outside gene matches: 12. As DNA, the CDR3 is TGTGCCAGCAGTTCTCCCTGGGGGACTAGCGGGGGGCTAAACAATGAGCAGTTCTTC. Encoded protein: CASSSPWGTSGGLNNEQFF.

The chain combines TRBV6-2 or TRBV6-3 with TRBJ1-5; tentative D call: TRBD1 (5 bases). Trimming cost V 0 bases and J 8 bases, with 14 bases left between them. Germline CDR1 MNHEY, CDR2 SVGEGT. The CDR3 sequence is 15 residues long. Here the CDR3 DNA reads TGTGCCAGCAGTTACTCGATGGGGGGTATCAAGCCCCAGCATTTT. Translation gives CASSYSMGGIKPQHF.

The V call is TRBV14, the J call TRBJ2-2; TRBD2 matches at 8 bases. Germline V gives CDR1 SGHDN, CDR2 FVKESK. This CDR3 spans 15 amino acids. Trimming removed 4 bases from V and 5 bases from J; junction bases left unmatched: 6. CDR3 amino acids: CASSLGLGWTGELFF. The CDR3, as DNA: TGTGCCAGCAGCCTGGGACTAGGCTGGACCGGGGAGCTGTTTTTT.

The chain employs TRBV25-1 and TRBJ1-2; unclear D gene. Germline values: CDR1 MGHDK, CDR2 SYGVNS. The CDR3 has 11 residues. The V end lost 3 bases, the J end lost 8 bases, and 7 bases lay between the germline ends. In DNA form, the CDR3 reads TGTGCCAGCAGTGACCGGACGGGCTACACCTTC. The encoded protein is CASSDRTGYTF.

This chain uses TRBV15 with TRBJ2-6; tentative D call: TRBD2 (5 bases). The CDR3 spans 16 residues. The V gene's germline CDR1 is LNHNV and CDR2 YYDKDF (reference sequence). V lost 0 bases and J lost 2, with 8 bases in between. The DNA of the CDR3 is TGTGCCACCAGCAGAGATCTCGGGGCTGGGGCCAACGTCCTGACTTTC. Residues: CATSRDLGAGANVLTF.

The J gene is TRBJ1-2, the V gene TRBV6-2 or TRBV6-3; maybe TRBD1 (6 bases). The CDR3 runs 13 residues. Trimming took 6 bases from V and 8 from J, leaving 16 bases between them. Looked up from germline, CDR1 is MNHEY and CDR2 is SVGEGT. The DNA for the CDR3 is TGTGCCAGCAGCGAAAGACAGGTCGAGGGCTACACCTTC. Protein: CASSERQVEGYTF.

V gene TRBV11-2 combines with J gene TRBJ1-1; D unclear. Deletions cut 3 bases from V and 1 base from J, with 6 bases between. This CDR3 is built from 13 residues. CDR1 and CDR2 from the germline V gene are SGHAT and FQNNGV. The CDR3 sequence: CASSLQSNTEAFF. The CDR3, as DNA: TGTGCCAGCAGCTTGCAGTCGAACACTGAAGCTTTCTTT. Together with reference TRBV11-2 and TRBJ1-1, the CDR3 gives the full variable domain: EAGVAQSPRYKIIEKRQSVAFWCNPISGHATLYWYQQILGQGPKLLIQFQNNGVVDDSQLPKDRFSAERLKGVDSTLKIQPAKLEDSAVYLCASSLQSNTEAFFGQGTRLTVV.

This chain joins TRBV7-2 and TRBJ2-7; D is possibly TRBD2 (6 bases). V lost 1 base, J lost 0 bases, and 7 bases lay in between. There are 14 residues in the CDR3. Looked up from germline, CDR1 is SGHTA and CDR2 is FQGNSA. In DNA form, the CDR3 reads TGTGCCAGCAGCTTAGGGGAGGTCTCCTACGAGCAGTACTTC. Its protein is CASSLGEVSYEQYF. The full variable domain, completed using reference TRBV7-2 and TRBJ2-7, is GAGVSQSPSNKVTEKGKDVELRCDPISGHTALYWYRQSLGQGLEFLIYFQGNSAPDKSGLPSDRFSAERTGGSVSTLTIQRTQQEDSAVYLCASSLGEVSYEQYFGPGTRLTVT.

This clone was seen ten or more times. CDR3 nucleotide sequence: TGTGCCAGCAGTTTGGTAGCGGGGGGGCGGAAGACCCAGTACTTC. This codes for CASSLVAGGRKTQYF. The chain has TRBV27 and TRBJ2-5; 11 nucleotides match TRBD2. V trimming: 3 bases; J trimming: 6 bases; junction bases outside the gene matches: 6. The CDR3 contains 15 residues. Germline CDR1 is MNHEY and CDR2 is SMNVEV (reference sequence).

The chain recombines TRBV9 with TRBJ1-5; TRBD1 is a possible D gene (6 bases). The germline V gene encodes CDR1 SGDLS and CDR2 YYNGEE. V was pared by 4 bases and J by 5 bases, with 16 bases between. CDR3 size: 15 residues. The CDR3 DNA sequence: TGTGCCAGCAGCCCCCGGGCAGGGGAAGATCAGCCCCAGCATTTT. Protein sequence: CASSPRAGEDQPQHF.

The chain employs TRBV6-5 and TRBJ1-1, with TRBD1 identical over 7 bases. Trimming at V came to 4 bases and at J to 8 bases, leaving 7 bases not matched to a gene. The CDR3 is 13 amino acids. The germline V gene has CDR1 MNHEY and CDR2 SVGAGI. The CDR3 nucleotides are TGTGCCAGCAGTTTAAGGGGGCTTGGGGAAGCTTTCTTT. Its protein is CASSLRGLGEAFF.

The DNA for the CDR3 is TGCAGCGTTGTGTCAGGTAGGGGTAACTACGAGCAGTACTTC. Its translation is CSVVSGRGNYEQYF. The chain couples TRBV29-1 to TRBJ2-7, with TRBD1 as a possible D gene (5 bases). The germline V and J ends were trimmed by 4 bases and 3 bases, with 16 bases remaining between them. The CDR3 is 14 amino acids. Per the germline V gene, CDR1 is SQVTM and CDR2 is ANQGSEA.

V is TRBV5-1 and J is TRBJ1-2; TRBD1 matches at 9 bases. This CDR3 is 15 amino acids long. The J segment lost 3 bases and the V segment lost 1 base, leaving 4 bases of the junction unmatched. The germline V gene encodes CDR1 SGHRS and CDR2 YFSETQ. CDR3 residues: CASSLSRDRDYGYTF. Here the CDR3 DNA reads TGCGCCAGCAGCTTGTCCCGGGACAGGGACTATGGCTACACCTTC.